A selection of T cell receptor beta chains follows, all from one sample in a study of shared clonotypes between healthy human individuals. Only in-frame clones appear in the TCRdb table, and some are missing; sequencing was by immunoSEQ multiplex PCR. The table includes 2 million to 2.5 million clones, just under 95% detected once. Sequencing was performed on naive CD4+ T cells from PBMCs. The receptors stem from a young man in good health. Some clones in this sample may be carry-over from other donors' samples. CDR3s include the opening cysteine and the closing phenylalanine or tryptophan. The D gene is left open where the match is weak. The size field is filled for only some rows; it gives once, few, many or a size class.

-,-,TRBV7-9,TRBJ2-3,CASSPPSADTQYF,TGTGCCAGCAGCCCCCCCTCCGCTGATACGCAGTATTTT
-,TRBD1,TRBV9,TRBJ2-5,CASSPQGTGGETQYF,TGTGCCAGCAGCCCCCAAGGGACAGGGGGGGAGACCCAGTACTTC
-,-,TRBV28,TRBJ2-3,CASSLPYLLPGTLFTDTQYF,TGTGCCAGCAGTTTACCTTACCTCCTTCCCGGGACACTTTTCACAGATACGCAGTATTTT
once,TRBD1,TRBV29-1,TRBJ2-7,CSVGQGWYEQYF,TGCAGCGTCGGACAGGGATGGTACGAGCAGTACTTC
-,TRBD1,TRBV27,TRBJ1-1,CASRRQGAQTEAFF,TGTGCCAGCAGAAGACAGGGGGCGCAAACTGAAGCTTTCTTT
-,-,TRBV7-9,TRBJ1-1,CASTSLEDTEAFF,TGTGCCAGCACCTCTCTCGAGGACACTGAAGCTTTCTTT
-,-,TRBV2,TRBJ2-7,CASSLGDAISYEQYF,TGTGCCAGCAGCCTAGGGGACGCCATTTCCTACGAGCAGTACTTC
-,-,TRBV19,TRBJ2-5,CASSITGETQYF,TGTGCCAGTAGTATAACAGGAGAGACCCAGTACTTC
-,TRBD2,TRBV30,TRBJ2-3,CASNRGTSSTDTQYF,TGTGCCTCCAACCGGGGGACTAGCTCCACAGATACGCAGTATTTT
-,TRBD2,TRBV5-1,TRBJ2-3,CASSSGGYTDTQYF,TGCGCCAGCAGCTCCGGGGGGTACACAGATACGCAGTATTTT
-,-,TRBV7-9,TRBJ2-7,CASSLGREYEQYF,TGTGCCAGCAGCTTAGGTCGGGAGTACGAGCAGTACTTC
-,-,TRBV2,TRBJ2-7,CASSVAQRRNEQYF,TGTGCCAGCAGTGTTGCCCAGCGGCGTAACGAGCAGTACTTC
-,-,TRBV4-2,TRBJ1-1,CASSQLSGSAAFF,TGTGCCAGCAGCCAGCTCTCCGGCTCCGCTGCTTTCTTT
-,-,TRBV25-1,TRBJ2-7,CARAGGGQGPSEQYF,TGTGCCAGAGCGGGGGGCGGACAGGGGCCGTCCGAGCAGTACTTC
-,-,TRBV19,TRBJ2-2,CASSIVYRRTNTGELFF,TGTGCCAGTAGTATAGTCTACAGGAGGACGAACACCGGGGAGCTGTTTTTT
-,-,TRBV28,TRBJ2-5,CASSMGVPETQYF,TGTGCCAGCAGTATGGGAGTACCCGAGACCCAGTACTTC
-,-,TRBV6-5,TRBJ1-4,CASSYSGRPNEKLFF,TGTGCCAGCAGTTACTCGGGCAGGCCGAATGAAAAACTGTTTTTT
-,TRBD1,TRBV2,TRBJ1-4,CASSEVGQGAVRLFF,TGTGCCAGCAGTGAAGTTGGGCAGGGGGCGGTTCGGCTGTTTTTT
-,TRBD2,TRBV28,TRBJ2-1,CASSFGLAVSSYNEQFF,TGTGCCAGCAGTTTTGGACTAGCGGTCAGCTCCTACAATGAGCAGTTCTTC
-,-,TRBV19,TRBJ2-3,CASRHTDTQYF,TGTGCCAGTAGACACACAGATACGCAGTATTTT
-,-,TRBV5-1,TRBJ2-1,CASSFGSSYNEQFF,TGCGCCAGCAGCTTTGGGAGCTCCTACAATGAGCAGTTCTTC
-,TRBD2,TRBV11-3,TRBJ2-1,CASSLAGTSGYSYNEQFF,TGTGCCAGCAGCTTAGCCGGGACTAGCGGCTATTCCTACAATGAGCAGTTCTTC
-,-,TRBV27,TRBJ2-7,CAIRGTREPYEQYF,TGTGCCATCAGAGGCACCCGGGAACCCTACGAGCAGTACTTC
-,-,TRBV6-5,TRBJ1-1,CASREDLSAFF,TGTGCCAGCAGAGAGGACCTAAGTGCTTTCTTT
-,TRBD1,TRBV5-1,TRBJ2-7,CASSFRRDRVSEQYF,TGCGCCAGCAGCTTCCGCCGGGACAGGGTGTCCGAGCAGTACTTC
few,-,TRBV28,TRBJ1-5,CASSFGQWDQPQHF,TGTGCCAGCAGTTTCGGACAGTGGGATCAGCCCCAGCATTTT
-,TRBD1,TRBV7-9,TRBJ1-1,CASRVSRWGTVNTEAFF,TGTGCCAGCAGAGTCTCACGCTGGGGGACAGTGAACACTGAAGCTTTCTTT
-,TRBD2,TRBV5-1,TRBJ2-3,CASSPLGGGTFTDTQYF,TGCGCCAGCAGCCCCCTAGGCGGGGGGACGTTCACAGATACGCAGTATTTT
-,-,TRBV28,TRBJ2-3,CASSLRQTVTDTQYF,TGTGCCAGCAGTTTACGACAGACCGTCACAGATACGCAGTATTTT
-,TRBD1,TRBV14,TRBJ2-7,CASSPPGTGPYEQYF,TGTGCCAGCAGCCCACCTGGGACAGGGCCCTACGAGCAGTACTTC
few,-,TRBV6-5,TRBJ1-1,CASSRTRMGTEAFF,TGTGCCAGCAGTCGTACTCGTATGGGGACTGAAGCTTTCTTT
-,TRBD2,TRBV6-5,TRBJ2-5,CASSLSGRAGETQYF,TGTGCCAGCAGTCTTAGCGGGAGGGCAGGGGAGACCCAGTACTTC
-,TRBD2,TRBV28,TRBJ2-7,CASSYEGLAGVREQYF,TGTGCCAGCAGTTACGAGGGGTTAGCGGGAGTTCGTGAGCAGTACTTC
-,-,TRBV28,TRBJ2-7,CASSLSLSGTPLSYEQYF,TGTGCCAGCAGTTTATCTCTCTCCGGGACCCCACTCTCCTACGAGCAGTACTTC
-,TRBD2,TRBV7-3,TRBJ2-1,CASSLRGLAGGVQFF,TGTGCCAGCAGCTTAAGGGGACTAGCGGGAGGCGTGCAGTTCTTC
-,TRBD1,TRBV7-8,TRBJ2-7,CASSAEQGGSSYEQYF,TGTGCCAGCAGCGCAGAACAGGGGGGCAGCTCCTACGAGCAGTACTTC
-,TRBD1,TRBV18,TRBJ2-1,CASSHQDRDDEQFF,TGTGCCAGCTCACATCAGGACAGGGACGATGAGCAGTTCTTC
-,TRBD2,TRBV5-4,TRBJ2-1,CASSLDAGGYNEQFF,TGTGCCAGCAGCTTGGATGCGGGAGGATACAATGAGCAGTTCTTC
-,TRBD1,TRBV28,TRBJ1-5,CASSLLGQRGGQPQHF,TGTGCCAGCAGTTTATTGGGACAGCGGGGAGGTCAGCCCCAGCATTTT
-,-,TRBV29-1,TRBJ2-3,CSVVERADTQYF,TGCAGCGTTGTTGAACGTGCAGATACGCAGTATTTT
-,-,TRBV28,TRBJ1-1,CASSLLTHTEAFF,TGTGCCAGCAGTTTGTTAACACACACTGAAGCTTTCTTT
-,-,TRBV27,TRBJ1-4,CASGYANRAQRGKLFF,TGTGCCAGCGGGTATGCGAACAGGGCACAAAGGGGAAAACTGTTTTTT
-,TRBD1,TRBV30,TRBJ2-5,CAWRRTGGARETQYF,TGTGCCTGGAGACGGACAGGGGGAGCGCGGGAGACCCAGTACTTC
-,-,TRBV6-4,TRBJ2-2,CASSEVNGTGELFF,TGTGCCAGCAGTGAGGTTAACGGGACCGGGGAGCTGTTTTTT
-,-,TRBV10-3,TRBJ2-1,CAIASDNSYNEQFF,TGTGCCATCGCAAGCGACAACTCCTACAATGAGCAGTTCTTC
-,-,TRBV6-5,TRBJ2-1,CASRALRALNNEQFF,TGTGCCAGCAGAGCATTAAGGGCGTTGAACAATGAGCAGTTCTTC
-,-,TRBV5-1,TRBJ1-2,CASSLGALALANGYTF,TGCGCCAGCAGCTTGGGGGCGCTGGCGCTTGCAAATGGCTACACCTTC
-,-,TRBV6-5,TRBJ2-1,CASSYSLPSHEQFF,TGTGCCAGCAGTTACTCGCTACCGTCGCATGAGCAGTTCTTC
-,-,TRBV27,TRBJ2-5,CASSFHHRRETQYF,TGTGCCAGCAGTTTCCATCATCGGAGGGAGACCCAGTACTTC
-,-,TRBV2,TRBJ2-1,CASTGSNEQFF,TGTGCCAGTACTGGTTCCAATGAGCAGTTCTTC
-,-,TRBV5-1,TRBJ1-1,CASSLRTQTNTEAFF,TGCGCCAGCAGCTTGCGGACTCAGACGAACACTGAAGCTTTCTTT
-,-,TRBV7-7,TRBJ1-3,CASSPRGVGVGNTIYF,TGTGCCAGCAGCCCGCGGGGGGTTGGGGTTGGAAACACCATATATTTT
-,TRBD1,TRBV29-1,TRBJ2-5,CSVETDRAETQYF,TGCAGCGTTGAGACCGACAGGGCAGAGACCCAGTACTTC
-,-,TRBV5-6,TRBJ2-4,CASSARGDLAKNIQYF,TGTGCCAGCAGCGCCAGGGGGGATCTAGCCAAAAACATTCAGTACTTC
once,TRBD1,TRBV5-1,TRBJ1-4,CASSLAGTGDEKLFF,TGCGCCAGCAGCTTGGCGGGGACAGGGGATGAAAAACTGTTTTTT
-,TRBD1,TRBV5-5,TRBJ1-1,CASSFLTGDTEAFF,TGTGCCAGCAGCTTTCTGACAGGGGACACTGAAGCTTTCTTT
-,-,TRBV5-1,TRBJ2-7,CASSLVRDGITSSYEQYF,TGCGCCAGCAGCTTGGTTCGGGACGGAATAACGAGCTCCTACGAGCAGTACTTC
once,TRBD1,TRBV30,TRBJ1-2,CAWSKRTGFNYGYTF,TGTGCCTGGAGTAAACGGACAGGCTTTAACTATGGCTACACCTTC
-,-,TRBV7-9,TRBJ1-2,CASSTKTDYGYTF,TGTGCCAGCAGCACCAAGACTGACTATGGCTACACCTTC
-,TRBD1,TRBV18,TRBJ1-5,CASSPGQGALKPQHF,TGTGCCAGCTCACCGGGACAGGGGGCGTTGAAGCCCCAGCATTTT